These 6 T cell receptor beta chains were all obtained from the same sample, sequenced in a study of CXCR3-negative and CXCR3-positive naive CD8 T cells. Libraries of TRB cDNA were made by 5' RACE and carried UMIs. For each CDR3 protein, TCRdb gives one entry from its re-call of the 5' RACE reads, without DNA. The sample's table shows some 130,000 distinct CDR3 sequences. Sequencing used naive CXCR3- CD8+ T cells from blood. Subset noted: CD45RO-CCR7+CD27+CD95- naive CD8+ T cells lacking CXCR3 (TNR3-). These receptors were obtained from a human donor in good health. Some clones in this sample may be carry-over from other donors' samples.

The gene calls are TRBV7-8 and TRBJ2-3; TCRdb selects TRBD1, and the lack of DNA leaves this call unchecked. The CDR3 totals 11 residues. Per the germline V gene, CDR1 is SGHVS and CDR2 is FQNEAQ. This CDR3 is CASSLGTGYYF.

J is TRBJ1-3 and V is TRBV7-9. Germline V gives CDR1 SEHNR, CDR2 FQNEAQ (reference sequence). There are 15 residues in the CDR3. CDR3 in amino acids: CASGGMPGPGNTIYF.

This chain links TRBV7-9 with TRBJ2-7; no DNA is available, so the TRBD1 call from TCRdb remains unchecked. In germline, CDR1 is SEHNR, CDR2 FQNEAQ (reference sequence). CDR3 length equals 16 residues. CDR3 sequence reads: CASSFYADRENYEQYF.

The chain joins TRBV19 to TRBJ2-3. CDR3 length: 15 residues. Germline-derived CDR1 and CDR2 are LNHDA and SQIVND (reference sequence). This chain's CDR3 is CASSISAAITDTQYF.

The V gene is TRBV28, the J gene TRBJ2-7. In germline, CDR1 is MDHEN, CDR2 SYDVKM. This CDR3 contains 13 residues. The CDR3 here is CASSLSSYSEQYF.

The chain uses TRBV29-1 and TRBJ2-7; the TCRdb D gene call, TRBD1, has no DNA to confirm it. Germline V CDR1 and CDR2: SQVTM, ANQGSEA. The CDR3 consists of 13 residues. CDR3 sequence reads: CSVEGTGGGEQYF.